This TCR beta chain was identified in a study of early T cells in non-severe SARS-CoV-2 infection. Study background: With bulk RNA from unsorted whole blood as input, sequencing yielded unpaired chains.

As part of library construction, unique molecular identifiers were attached to individual cDNA molecules. TCRdb ran MiXCR on the 5' RACE reads and lists one entry per CDR3 protein. The sample consists of tens of thousands of distinct CDR3 sequences, about 5.9% of them appearing once. Many counts were recorded for this clonotype. The trim removed 6 bases at V and 2 bases at J, leaving 4 bases unmatched. Per the germline V gene, CDR1 is KGHSH and CDR2 is LQKENI. The CDR3 consists of 15 residues. Sequencing was carried out using whole blood. The chain has TRBV18 and TRBJ2-3; 11 nucleotides align to TRBD2. The TCR comes from an adult who was a healthcare worker with PCR-confirmed SARS-CoV-2 infection or an uninfected control (not recorded which). The CDR3 bases are TGTGCCAGCTCGAGGACTAGCGGGTTCACAGATACGCAGTATTTT. Protein sequence: CASSRTSGFTDTQYF.